The 23 T cell receptor beta chains given below trace back to one sample, sequenced in a study of blood T cell repertoires in COVID-19. This table comes from immunoSEQ multiplex PCR, and its TCRdb copy is limited to in-frame clones, with some not included. This table holds 250,000 to 350,000 clones, 70% to 90% found once. The specimen was PBMCs or T cells enriched from blood (not recorded which). Receptors were obtained from a woman aged 25-40 years who had recovered from COVID-19.

The gene calls are TRBV12-3 or TRBV12-4 and TRBJ1-2, with D maybe TRBD1 (6 bases). The CDR3 runs to 13 residues. Trimming shortened V by 7 bases and J by 6 bases, and 15 bases separated the two germline ends. CDR3 DNA sequence: TGTGCCAGCACCCTGGGGGCGGCGAATGGCTACACCTTC. Translated: CASTLGAANGYTF.

The chain recombines TRBV27 with TRBJ2-2; perhaps TRBD2 as D (5 bases). The V end lost 6 bases, the J end lost 5 bases, and 16 bases lay between the germline ends. Germline V gene data show CDR1 as MNHEY and CDR2 as SMNVEV (reference sequence). CDR3 length: 15 residues. The CDR3 bases are TGTGCCAGCAGAAAAAGGGCCGGGGATACCGGGGAGCTGTTTTTT. Translated: CASRKRAGDTGELFF.

The gene calls are TRBV7-9 and TRBJ2-7; 9 bases line up with TRBD1. Germline lookup yields CDR1 SEHNR and CDR2 FQNEAQ (reference sequence). Germline trimming cut 4 bases from V and 5 bases from J; bases unmatched to any gene: 9. The CDR3 runs to 15 residues. The CDR3 DNA follows: TGTGCCAGCAGCTCCCCGGGACAGGGATTAAACGAGCAGTACTTC. Translation: CASSSPGQGLNEQYF.

V gene TRBV19 combines with J gene TRBJ1-5; TRBD1 agrees at 9 bases. The V segment lost 4 bases and the J segment 4 bases; nucleotides outside the gene matches: 8. The germline V gene encodes CDR1 LNHDA and CDR2 SQIVND (reference sequence). The CDR3 runs to 16 residues. The CDR3 protein is CASSRLQGALNQPQHF. The CDR3 DNA is TGTGCCAGTAGTAGGTTACAGGGGGCCCTTAATCAGCCCCAGCATTTT.

This chain links TRBV6-2 or TRBV6-3 with TRBJ1-1; D unresolved. The CDR3 has 15 residues. The germline V gene encodes CDR1 MNHEY and CDR2 SVGEGT. V lost 2 bases and J lost 0, with 10 bases in between. DNA of the CDR3: TGTGCCAGCAGTTACCGCGGTCTCATGAACACTGAAGCTTTCTTT. This codes for CASSYRGLMNTEAFF.

This clone was seen just once. The genes are TRBV5-8 and TRBJ1-2, with TRBD1 as a possible D gene (6 bases). Germline values: CDR1 SGHTS, CDR2 YDEGEE. This CDR3 has 13 amino acids. The V end lost 5 bases, the J end lost 8 bases, and 16 bases lay between the germline ends. CDR3 protein: CASSPPGGWGYTF. As DNA, the CDR3 is TGTGCCAGCAGTCCACCGGGGGGCTGGGGCTACACCTTC.

This CDR3 reads CASSSGQGARGYTF. The CDR3 region has the DNA TGTGCCAGCAGCTCAGGACAGGGGGCACGTGGCTACACCTTC. The chain carries TRBV13 and TRBJ1-2; TRBD1 agrees at 11 bases. CDR1 is PRHDT and CDR2 is FYEKMQ in the germline V gene (reference sequence). The ends lost 4 bases at V and 7 bases at J; junction bases unmatched: 5. CDR3 length equals 14 residues.

The V and J genes are TRBV14 and TRBJ1-2; D is unresolved. Trimming pared 0 bases from V and 4 bases from J, leaving 12 bases between. This CDR3 comprises 15 residues. CDR1 SGHDN and CDR2 FVKESK come from the germline V gene. The CDR3 here is CASSQEGRKIYGYTF. CDR3 sequence (DNA): TGTGCCAGCAGCCAAGAGGGCAGGAAGATCTATGGCTACACCTTC. The whole variable domain, filled in from reference TRBV14 and TRBJ1-2, reads EAGVTQFPSHSVIEKGQTVTLRCDPISGHDNLYWYRRVMGKEIKFLLHFVKESKQDESGMPNNRFLAERTGGTYSTLKVQPAELEDSGVYFCASSQEGRKIYGYTFGSGTRLTVV.

J is TRBJ2-3 and V is TRBV5-8; a possible D gene is TRBD2 (7 bases). Looked up from germline, CDR1 is SGHTS and CDR2 is YDEGEE. The CDR3 sequence is 14 residues long. Trimming pared 4 bases from V and 3 bases from J, leaving 12 bases between. In DNA form, the CDR3 reads TGTGCCAGCAGCCGCGGGGGCGCGACAGATACGCAGTATTTT. It encodes CASSRGGATDTQYF.

This chain joins TRBV15 and TRBJ1-1, with D perhaps matching TRBD1 (5 bases). This CDR3 region has 15 residues. V was cut by 0 bases and J by 0 bases, with 8 bases left in between. Germline-derived CDR1 and CDR2 are LNHNV and YYDKDF (reference sequence). DNA of the CDR3: TGTGCCACCAGCAGAGATCGGGGGATGAACACTGAAGCTTTCTTT. It codes for CATSRDRGMNTEAFF.

A word on this clone: The sample carries other DNA sequences with the same CDR3. CDR3 DNA: TGTGCCACCAGTGATCCAGGTTCTAATCAGCCCCAGCATTTT. It is translated as CATSDPGSNQPQHF. The chain couples TRBV24-1 to TRBJ1-5, with D unclear. V gave up 3 bases and J gave up 4 bases, with 9 bases separating them. The CDR3 covers 14 residues. Germline V gene sequence: CDR1 KGHDR, CDR2 SFDVKD.

The chain has TRBV6-2 or TRBV6-3 and TRBJ1-2; no firm D call. Trimming removed 2 bases from V and 5 bases from J, with 6 bases in between. This CDR3 region has 12 residues. Germline assignment: CDR1 MNHEY and CDR2 SVGEGT. For the CDR3, the DNA is TGTGCCAGCAGTTACATCGGGTATGGCTACACCTTC. Its protein is CASSYIGYGYTF.

As for this clone: Other DNA sequences in this sample translate to the same CDR3. The chain is built from TRBV5-1 and TRBJ1-1, with D unclear. The CDR3 runs to 13 residues. V was trimmed by 0 bases and J by 1 base, leaving 4 bases between them. Per the germline V gene, CDR1 is SGHRS and CDR2 is YFSETQ. CDR3 region: CASSLARNTEAFF. For the CDR3, the DNA is TGCGCCAGCAGCTTGGCTAGGAACACTGAAGCTTTCTTT.

The rearrangement joins TRBV27 to TRBJ1-2; a weak D match, TRBD1 (5 bases). Germline V gene data show CDR1 as MNHEY and CDR2 as SMNVEV (reference sequence). The CDR3 length is 12 residues. The CDR3 sequence is CASGGMGQGYTF. In nucleotides, the CDR3 is TGTGCTAGTGGGGGGATGGGGCAAGGCTACACCTTC.

The chain links TRBV5-4 to TRBJ1-1; D is perhaps TRBD1 (6 bases). Germline V CDR1 and CDR2: SGHNT, YYREEE (reference sequence). V was shortened by 8 bases and J by 5 bases, with 13 bases between the two germline ends. CDR3 size: 12 residues. CDR3: CASGGFETEAFF. The DNA of the CDR3 is TGTGCCAGTGGGGGCTTCGAGACTGAAGCTTTCTTT.

This chain joins TRBV9 and TRBJ2-2; D is uncertain. V lost 0 bases and J lost 1, with 7 bases in between. The V gene's germline CDR1 is SGDLS and CDR2 YYNGEE. The CDR3 extends over 15 amino acids. DNA for the CDR3: TGTGCCAGCAGCGTAGGTGTATGGAACACCGGGGAGCTGTTTTTT. Its protein product is CASSVGVWNTGELFF.

This rearrangement joins TRBV7-9 to TRBJ2-5; D call uncertain. The CDR3 is made up of 16 amino acids. V was trimmed by 8 bases and J by 2 bases, leaving 21 bases between them. Germline V lookup: CDR1 SEHNR, CDR2 FQNEAQ (reference sequence). In nucleotides, the CDR3 is TGTGCCAGCCCCGAGGCAGACCCTCTTTTTCAAGAGACCCAGTACTTC. Translation: CASPEADPLFQETQYF.

V gene TRBV28 combines with J gene TRBJ1-5; 10 bases line up with TRBD1. CDR1 is MDHEN and CDR2 is SYDVKM in the germline V gene. The CDR3 runs 15 residues. The J segment lost 4 bases and the V segment lost 6 bases, leaving 6 bases of the junction unmatched. Here the CDR3 reads CASRRQGAGNQPQHF. The CDR3 nucleotides read TGTGCCAGCAGACGACAGGGGGCGGGGAATCAGCCCCAGCATTTT.

The chain joins TRBV6-5 to TRBJ2-7, with 11 nucleotides matching TRBD1. The junction had 3 bases not matched to a gene; V was cut back by 0 bases and J by 2 bases. The CDR3 consists of 16 residues. The germline V gene has CDR1 MNHEY and CDR2 SVGAGI. This chain's CDR3 is CASSYSAGQGAYEQYF. In DNA form, the CDR3 reads TGTGCCAGCAGTTACTCGGCGGGACAGGGGGCCTACGAGCAGTACTTC.

This clone was found once. J is TRBJ2-1 and V is TRBV23-1; the match to TRBD1 covers 7 bases. TRBV23-1 qualifies as an ORF whose function is uncertain. CDR3 length: 21 residues. Unmatched junction bases numbered 21, after V lost 0 bases and J lost 4 bases. CDR3 in amino acids: CASSQSVGGNTGEHAYNEQFF. The CDR3 DNA follows: TGCGCCAGCAGTCAATCAGTAGGTGGGAACACAGGGGAGCACGCTTACAATGAGCAGTTCTTC.

This clone was seen a single time. This chain uses TRBV11-2 with TRBJ1-2; TRBD1 might be the D (5 bases). The CDR3 is made up of 14 amino acids. Germline loops: CDR1 SGHAT, CDR2 FQNNGV. The germline V and J ends were trimmed by 5 bases and 6 bases, with 16 bases remaining between them. The CDR3 region is CASSRLQGRDGYTF. CDR3 coding DNA: TGTGCCAGCAGCCGCTTGCAGGGTAGGGATGGCTACACCTTC.

V and J are TRBV7-2 and TRBJ1-2; D is perhaps TRBD1 (6 bases). The CDR3 runs to 14 residues. Germline values: CDR1 SGHTA, CDR2 FQGNSA. Trimming pared 1 base from V and 6 bases from J, leaving 12 bases between. The CDR3 DNA reads TGTGCCAGCAGCTTAGAACAGGGACGAGATGGCTACACCTTC. It yields the protein CASSLEQGRDGYTF.

This clone was counted a single time. The chain uses TRBV4-1 and TRBJ2-1; possibly TRBD1 for D (6 bases). The ends were cut back, 5 bases at V and 5 bases at J, with 16 bases in the middle. The CDR3 spans 15 residues. CDR1 and CDR2 (germline): MGHRA, YSYEKL. The CDR3 DNA reads TGCGCCAGCAGCGCCGGGACATTTTGGAACAATGAGCAGTTCTTC. Its translation is CASSAGTFWNNEQFF.